These T cell receptor beta chains were read from a single sample in a study of cytomegalovirus exposure and HLA in healthy donors. Clones were read by immunoSEQ multiplex PCR, and TCRdb kept only the in-frame ones, dropping some. The sample holds over 75,000 clones, around four fifths seen once. The specimen sequenced was PBMCs. The receptors originated from a woman aged 55-70 years in good health and CMV-seronegative. CDR3s include the opening cysteine and the closing phenylalanine or tryptophan. The D gene is left open where the match is weak. The size field is filled for only some rows; it gives once, few, many or a size class.

NA	TRBV19	TRBD1	TRBJ2-5	CASSRPWTGQETQYF	TGTGCCAGTAGCCGTCCCTGGACAGGTCAAGAGACCCAGTACTTC
NA	TRBV6-4	NA	TRBJ1-5	CASSEGGFNQPQHF	TGTGCCAGCAGTGAAGGCGGATTCAATCAGCCCCAGCATTTT
NA	TRBV5-1	NA	TRBJ2-3	CASSLAGGGGGTDTQYF	TGCGCCAGCAGCTTGGCCGGTGGCGGGGGCGGCACAGATACGCAGTATTTT
once	TRBV4-3	NA	TRBJ2-5	CASSQDLVGGVQETQYF	TGCGCCAGCAGCCAAGACCTCGTAGGCGGGGTCCAAGAGACCCAGTACTTC
NA	TRBV6-5	TRBD1	TRBJ2-1	CASSRTGSSYNEQFF	TGTGCCAGCAGTCGGACAGGGAGCTCCTACAATGAGCAGTTCTTC
NA	TRBV4-1	NA	TRBJ1-3	CASSQGASGNTIYF	TGCGCCAGCAGCCAGGGAGCTTCTGGAAACACCATATATTTT
once	TRBV18	NA	TRBJ2-2	CASSPRTDNTGELFF	TGTGCCAGCTCACCGAGGACAGATAACACCGGGGAGCTGTTTTTT
NA	TRBV7-2	TRBD1	TRBJ2-2	CASSFFEGASSGELFF	TGTGCCAGCAGCTTTTTCGAGGGGGCTTCGAGCGGGGAGCTGTTTTTT
NA	TRBV29-1	TRBD1	TRBJ1-5	CSVATGGIGESNQPQHF	TGCAGCGTTGCCACAGGGGGCATTGGGGAAAGCAATCAGCCCCAGCATTTT
NA	TRBV4-3	NA	TRBJ1-2	CASSQETGRSYGYTF	TGCGCCAGCAGCCAAGAAACAGGGAGAAGCTATGGCTACACCTTC
NA	TRBV7-2	TRBD2	TRBJ2-7	CASSLAVSGAYEQYF	TGTGCCAGCAGCCTGGCTGTTAGCGGGGCCTACGAGCAGTACTTC
few	TRBV7-2	NA	TRBJ1-1	CASSLGTLGGANTEAFF	TGTGCCAGCAGCTTAGGGACCCTTGGAGGGGCCAACACTGAAGCTTTCTTT
NA	TRBV28	TRBD1	TRBJ2-6	CARTGSSGANVLTF	TGTGCCAGGACAGGGTCCTCCGGGGCCAACGTCCTGACTTTC
NA	TRBV5-8	TRBD1	TRBJ2-5	CASSLGTGGSTETQYF	TGTGCCAGCAGCTTGGGTACAGGGGGTAGCACGGAGACCCAGTACTTC
NA	TRBV5-1	TRBD2	TRBJ2-7	CASSSGGVINEQYF	TGCGCCAGCAGCTCGGGAGGGGTCATCAACGAGCAGTACTTC
NA	TRBV6-5	NA	TRBJ2-7	CASSSDRREQYF	TGTGCCAGCAGTTCCGACAGGCGCGAGCAGTACTTC
NA	TRBV5-1	TRBD1	TRBJ1-1	CASSPGQGLNTEAFF	TGCGCCAGCAGCCCAGGACAGGGTCTGAACACTGAAGCTTTCTTT
NA	TRBV7-2	NA	TRBJ2-5	CASSLGTVQETQYF	TGTGCCAGCAGCTTAGGGACAGTCCAAGAGACCCAGTACTTC
few	TRBV5-1	NA	TRBJ1-1	CASNGGTGQTEAFF	TGCGCCAGCAACGGCGGAACAGGTCAAACTGAAGCTTTCTTT
NA	TRBV5-6	TRBD1	TRBJ2-7	CASSPIPGQGYEQYF	TGTGCCAGCAGCCCTATCCCGGGACAGGGCTACGAGCAGTACTTC
NA	TRBV9	TRBD1	TRBJ2-7	CASSVDRGAYEQYF	TGTGCCAGCAGCGTGGACAGGGGTGCCTACGAGCAGTACTTC
NA	TRBV19	NA	TRBJ1-5	CASSIGREAQPQHF	TGTGCCAGTAGTATAGGCAGGGAGGCCCAGCCCCAGCATTTT
NA	TRBV10-3	TRBD1	TRBJ1-6	CAISEYGTGGNSPLHF	TGTGCCATCAGTGAGTACGGGACAGGGGGTAATTCACCCCTCCACTTT
few	TRBV7-2	NA	TRBJ2-5	CASSGLGGPQETQYF	TGTGCCAGCAGCGGCTTGGGGGGGCCACAAGAGACCCAGTACTTC
NA	TRBV29-1	NA	TRBJ2-2	CSVESPWGVTGELFF	TGCAGCGTTGAATCCCCCTGGGGGGTAACCGGGGAGCTGTTTTTT
NA	TRBV5-1	TRBD1	TRBJ1-2	CASSLALGTGVGYTF	TGCGCCAGCAGCTTGGCTTTGGGGACAGGGGTTGGCTACACCTTC
once	TRBV4-1	NA	TRBJ1-6	CASSQEGSSTFSSYNSPLHF	TGCGCCAGCAGCCAAGAAGGGAGCTCCACCTTCAGCTCCTATAATTCACCCCTCCACTTT
NA	TRBV28	TRBD2	TRBJ2-7	CASSLRPGLSYEQYF	TGTGCCAGCAGTTTACGACCGGGACTAAGCTACGAGCAGTACTTC
NA	TRBV6-1	TRBD1	TRBJ2-7	CASSEGQGHYEQYF	TGTGCCAGCAGTGAAGGACAGGGCCACTACGAGCAGTACTTC
NA	TRBV5-6	NA	TRBJ1-2	CASTMRQWYGYTF	TGTGCCAGCACCATGAGACAGTGGTATGGCTACACCTTC
NA	TRBV20-1	NA	TRBJ2-7	CSASAGEQYF	TGCAGTGCTAGTGCAGGGGAGCAGTACTTC
once	TRBV4-3	NA	TRBJ1-5	CASSQDPLLPGQPQHF	TGCGCCAGCAGCCAAGACCCGCTTCTCCCGGGGCAGCCCCAGCATTTT
NA	TRBV6-6	NA	TRBJ1-2	CASSYRSRTGYYGYTF	TGTGCCAGCAGTTACCGATCTCGGACTGGCTACTATGGCTACACCTTC
few	TRBV9	TRBD2	TRBJ2-3	CASSDQLAGGTDTQYF	TGTGCCAGCAGCGACCAACTAGCGGGCGGCACAGATACGCAGTATTTT
once	TRBV29-1	NA	TRBJ2-5	CSVEVAETQYF	TGCAGCGTTGAAGTGGCCGAGACCCAGTACTTC
once	TRBV7-2	NA	TRBJ2-3	CASSLRTTTDTQYF	TGTGCCAGCAGCCTACGTACCACCACAGATACGCAGTATTTT
NA	TRBV29-1	TRBD2	TRBJ2-1	CSVLGGNEQFF	TGCAGCGTTTTGGGAGGGAATGAGCAGTTCTTC
once	TRBV29-1	TRBD1	TRBJ1-6	CSVRTGPYNSPLHF	TGCAGCGTGAGGACAGGTCCCTATAATTCACCCCTCCACTTT
NA	TRBV6-6	TRBD2	TRBJ2-1	CASSYGTSAYNEQFF	TGTGCCAGCAGTTACGGGACTAGCGCTTACAATGAGCAGTTCTTC
once	TRBV21-1	NA	TRBJ2-7	CASTSGQGAVEQYF	TGTGCCAGCACCTCCGGACAGGGGGCGGTCGAGCAGTACTTC
NA	TRBV5-1	TRBD1	TRBJ1-1	CASSVQGASTEAFF	TGCGCCAGCAGCGTTCAGGGGGCGTCAACTGAAGCTTTCTTT
NA	TRBV6-6	NA	TRBJ1-1	CASSRTANTEAFF	TGTGCCAGCAGCCGGACAGCCAACACTGAAGCTTTCTTT